This T cell receptor beta chain was identified in a study of identical twins. General study results and limits: With abundant cord blood beta clonotypes, insertions were fewer; memory repertoires showed no such pattern.

TCRdb redid the calling of the 5' RACE reads with MiXCR, one entry per CDR3 protein. The sample has about 210,000 distinct CDR3 sequences; roughly 9.4% are singletons. In regard to this clonotype: Its antigen is still unknown.

The specimen sequenced was memory (CD45RO+) T cells sorted from blood. The TCR originated in a woman aged 18-35 years in good health.

CDR3 protein: CASSKEGAGDGYTF. CDR3 sequence (DNA): TGTGCCAGCAGTAAAGAGGGCGCCGGAGATGGCTACACCTTC. This sequence joins TRBV12-3 or TRBV12-4 and TRBJ1-2; D remains unclear. CDR3 length equals 14 residues. Deletions cut 5 bases from V and 6 bases from J, with 16 bases between.